This T cell receptor (beta chain) is from a study of T cells in Graves' hyperthyroidism and ophthalmopathy. The CDR3 totals 13 residues. CDR1 is MNHEY and CDR2 is SVGEGT in the germline V gene. The V end was cut by 5 bases, the J end by 8 bases, with 15 bases between. Researchers amplified the TCR beta CDR3 regions from RNA transcripts. The HTBI set primed first-round TCR CDR3 RT-PCR. In TCRdb, the multiplex PCR reads were re-called with MiXCR into one record per CDR3 protein. Of some 770,000 distinct CDR3 sequences in the sample, about a sixth are singletons; the top ten hold roughly 8%. The V and J genes are TRBV6-2 or TRBV6-3 and TRBJ1-2; D is unclear. The TCR was taken from a man aged 18 to 30 with Graves' hyperthyroidism. Sequenced: blood. CDR3 region: CASSKDATGGYTF. The CDR3, as DNA: TGTGCCAGCAGTAAGGACGCTACGGGAGGCTACACCTTC.